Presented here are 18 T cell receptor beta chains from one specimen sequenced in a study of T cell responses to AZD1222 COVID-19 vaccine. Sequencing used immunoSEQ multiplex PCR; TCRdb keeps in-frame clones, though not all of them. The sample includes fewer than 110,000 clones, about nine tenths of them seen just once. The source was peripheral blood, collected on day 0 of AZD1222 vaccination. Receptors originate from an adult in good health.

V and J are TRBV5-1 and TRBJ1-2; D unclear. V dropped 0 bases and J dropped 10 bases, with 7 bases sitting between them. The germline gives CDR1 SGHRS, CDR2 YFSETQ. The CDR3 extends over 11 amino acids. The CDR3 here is CASSLEDDYTF. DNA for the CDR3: TGCGCCAGCAGCTTGGAAGACGACTACACCTTC.

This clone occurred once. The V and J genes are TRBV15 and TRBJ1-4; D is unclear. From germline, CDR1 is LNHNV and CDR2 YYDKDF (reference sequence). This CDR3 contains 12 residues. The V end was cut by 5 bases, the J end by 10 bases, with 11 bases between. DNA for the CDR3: TGTGCCACCAGCCGACCGCCGGGAAAACTGTTTTTT. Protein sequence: CATSRPPGKLFF.

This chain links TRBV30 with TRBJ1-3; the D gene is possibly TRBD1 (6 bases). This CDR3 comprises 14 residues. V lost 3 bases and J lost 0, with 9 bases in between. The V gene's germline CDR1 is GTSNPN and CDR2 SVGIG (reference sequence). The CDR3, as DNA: TGTGCCTGGAGAGGACAGTCCTCTGGAAACACCATATATTTT. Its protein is CAWRGQSSGNTIYF. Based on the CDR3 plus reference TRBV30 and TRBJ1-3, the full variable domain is SQTIHQWPATLVQPVGSPLSLECTVEGTSNPNLYWYRQAAGRGLQLLFYSVGIGQISSEVPQNLSASRPQDRQFILSSKKLLLSDSGFYLCAWRGQSSGNTIYFGEGSWLTVV.

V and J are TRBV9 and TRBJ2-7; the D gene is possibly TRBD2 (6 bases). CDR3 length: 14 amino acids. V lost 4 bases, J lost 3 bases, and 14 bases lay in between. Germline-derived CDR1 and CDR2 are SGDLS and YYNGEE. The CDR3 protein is CASSSSGTGYEQYF. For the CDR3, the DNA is TGTGCCAGCAGCTCATCCGGGACTGGCTACGAGCAGTACTTC.

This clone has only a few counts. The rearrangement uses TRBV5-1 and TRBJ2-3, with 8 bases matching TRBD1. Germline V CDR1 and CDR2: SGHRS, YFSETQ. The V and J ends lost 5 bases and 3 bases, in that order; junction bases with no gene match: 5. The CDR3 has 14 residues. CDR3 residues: CASSNRGLTDTQYF. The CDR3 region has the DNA TGCGCCAGCAGTAACAGGGGGTTAACAGATACGCAGTATTTT.

CDR3: CASSILGGGEQYF. The CDR3 coding sequence is TGTGCCAGTAGTATATTGGGGGGCGGCGAGCAGTACTTC. The J gene is TRBJ2-7, the V gene TRBV19, with D possibly being TRBD1 or TRBD2 (6 bases each). Germline CDR1 LNHDA, CDR2 SQIVND (reference sequence). Trimming stripped 2 bases from V and 6 bases from J, with 11 bases between. The CDR3 is made up of 13 amino acids.

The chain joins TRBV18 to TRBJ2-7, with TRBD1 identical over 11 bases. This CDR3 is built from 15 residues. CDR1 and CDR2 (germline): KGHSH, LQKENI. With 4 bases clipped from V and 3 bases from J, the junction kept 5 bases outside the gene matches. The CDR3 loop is CASSRGTGGNYEQYF. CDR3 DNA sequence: TGTGCCAGCTCACGAGGGACAGGGGGAAACTACGAGCAGTACTTC.

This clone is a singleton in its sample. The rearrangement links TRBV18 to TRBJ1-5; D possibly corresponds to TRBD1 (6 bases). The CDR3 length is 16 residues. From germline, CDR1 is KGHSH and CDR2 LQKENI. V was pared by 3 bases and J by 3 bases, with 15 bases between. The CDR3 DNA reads TGTGCCAGCTCACCCACGGGGGGCGCTAACAATCAGCCCCAGCATTTT. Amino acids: CASSPTGGANNQPQHF.

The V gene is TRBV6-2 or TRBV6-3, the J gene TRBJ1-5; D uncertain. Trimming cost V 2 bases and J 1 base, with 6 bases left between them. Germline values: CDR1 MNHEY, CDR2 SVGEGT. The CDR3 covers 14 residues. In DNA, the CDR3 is TGTGCCAGCAGTTACGCCGGGAGCAATCAGCCCCAGCATTTT. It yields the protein CASSYAGSNQPQHF.

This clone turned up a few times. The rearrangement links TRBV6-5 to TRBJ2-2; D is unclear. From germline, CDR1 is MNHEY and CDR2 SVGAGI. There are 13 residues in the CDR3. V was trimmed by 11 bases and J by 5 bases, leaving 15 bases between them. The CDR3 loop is CAVRRWGTGELFF. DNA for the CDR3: TGTGCCGTAAGACGGTGGGGTACCGGGGAGCTGTTTTTT.

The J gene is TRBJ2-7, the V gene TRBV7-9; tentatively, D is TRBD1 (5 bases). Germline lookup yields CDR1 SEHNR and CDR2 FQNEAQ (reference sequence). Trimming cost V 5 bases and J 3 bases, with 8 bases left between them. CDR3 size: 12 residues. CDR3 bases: TGTGCCAGCAGCGCCCAGGGCTACGAGCAGTACTTC. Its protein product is CASSAQGYEQYF.

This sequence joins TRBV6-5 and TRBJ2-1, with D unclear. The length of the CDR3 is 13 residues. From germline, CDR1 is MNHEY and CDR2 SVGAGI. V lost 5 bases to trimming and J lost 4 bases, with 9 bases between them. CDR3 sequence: CASSRTVYNEQFF. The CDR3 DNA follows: TGTGCCAGCAGTCGAACGGTATACAATGAGCAGTTCTTC.

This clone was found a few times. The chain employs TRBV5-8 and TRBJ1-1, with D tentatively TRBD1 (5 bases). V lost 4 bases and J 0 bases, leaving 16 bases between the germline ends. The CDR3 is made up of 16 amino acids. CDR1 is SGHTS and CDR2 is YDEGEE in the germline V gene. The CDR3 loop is CASSGLPGLVNTEAFF. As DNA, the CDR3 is TGTGCCAGCAGCGGCCTTCCGGGACTTGTGAACACTGAAGCTTTCTTT.

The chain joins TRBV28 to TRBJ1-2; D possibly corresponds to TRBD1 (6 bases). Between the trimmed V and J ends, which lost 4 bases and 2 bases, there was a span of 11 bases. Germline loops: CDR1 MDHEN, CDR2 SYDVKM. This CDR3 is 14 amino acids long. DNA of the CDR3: TGTGCCAGCAGTTCGGGACACTCCAACTATGGCTACACCTTC. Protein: CASSSGHSNYGYTF.

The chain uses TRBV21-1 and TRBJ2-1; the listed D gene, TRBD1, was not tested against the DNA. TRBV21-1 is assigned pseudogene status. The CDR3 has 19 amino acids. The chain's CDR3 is CASTTTTGARLSSYNEQFF. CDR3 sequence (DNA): TGTGCCAGCACTACCACGACAGGGGCCCGCTTAAGCTCCTACAATGAGCAGTTCTTC.

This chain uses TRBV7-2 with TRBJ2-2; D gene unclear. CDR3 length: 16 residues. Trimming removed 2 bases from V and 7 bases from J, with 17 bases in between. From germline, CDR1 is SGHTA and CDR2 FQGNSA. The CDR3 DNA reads TGTGCCAGCAGCTTATCGAGTACCTTTCTAGGCGGGGAGCTGTTTTTT. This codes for CASSLSSTFLGGELFF.

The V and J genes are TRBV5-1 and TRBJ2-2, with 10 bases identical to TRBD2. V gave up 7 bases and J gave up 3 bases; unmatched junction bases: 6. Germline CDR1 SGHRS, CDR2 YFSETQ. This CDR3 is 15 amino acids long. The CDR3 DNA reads TGCGCCAGCCGCCGACTAGCGGGTGACACCGGGGAGCTGTTTTTT. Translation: CASRRLAGDTGELFF.

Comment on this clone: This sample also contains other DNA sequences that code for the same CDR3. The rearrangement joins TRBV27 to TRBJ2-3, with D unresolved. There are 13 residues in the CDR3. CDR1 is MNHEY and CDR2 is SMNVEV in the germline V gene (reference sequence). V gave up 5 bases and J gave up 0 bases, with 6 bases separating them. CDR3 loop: CASSTPSTDTQYF. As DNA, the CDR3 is TGTGCCAGCAGTACACCTAGCACAGATACGCAGTATTTT.